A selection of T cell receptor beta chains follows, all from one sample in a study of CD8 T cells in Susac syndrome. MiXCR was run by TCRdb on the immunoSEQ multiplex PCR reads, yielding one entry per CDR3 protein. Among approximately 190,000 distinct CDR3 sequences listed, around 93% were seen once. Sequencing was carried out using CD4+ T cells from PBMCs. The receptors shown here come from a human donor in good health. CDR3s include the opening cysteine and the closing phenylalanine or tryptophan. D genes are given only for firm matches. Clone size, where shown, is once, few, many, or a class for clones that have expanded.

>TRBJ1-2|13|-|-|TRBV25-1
CASSTPLGYGYTF
TGTGCCAGCTCGACCCCGTTGGGCTATGGCTACACCTTC
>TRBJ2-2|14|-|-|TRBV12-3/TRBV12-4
CASRGHLVTGELFF
TGTGCCAGCAGGGGCCATTTGGTCACCGGGGAGCTGTTTTTT
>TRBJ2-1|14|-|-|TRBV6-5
CASSYFKQGDEQFF
TGTGCCAGCAGTTACTTTAAACAGGGAGATGAGCAGTTCTTC
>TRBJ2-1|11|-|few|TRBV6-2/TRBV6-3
CASSQINEQFF
TGTGCCAGCAGTCAAATCAATGAGCAGTTCTTC
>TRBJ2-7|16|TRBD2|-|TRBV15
CATSRDLSRLAGEQYF
TGTGCCACCAGCAGAGATCTTTCGAGACTAGCGGGTGAGCAGTACTTC
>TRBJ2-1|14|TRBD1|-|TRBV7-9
CASSLDGTGFEQFF
TGTGCCAGCAGCTTAGATGGGACAGGGTTTGAGCAGTTCTTC
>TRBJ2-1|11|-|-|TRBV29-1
CSVEIYNEQFF
TGCAGCGTTGAAATTTACAATGAGCAGTTCTTC
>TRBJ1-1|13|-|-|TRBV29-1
CSVSRQGNTEAFF
TGCAGCGTCTCCCGGCAGGGGAACACTGAAGCTTTCTTT
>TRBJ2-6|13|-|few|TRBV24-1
CATSEPGANVLTF
TGTGCCACCAGTGAACCTGGGGCCAACGTCCTGACTTTC
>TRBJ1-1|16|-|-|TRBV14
CASSQAYRHLNTEAFF
TGTGCCAGCAGCCAAGCTTATCGACACCTGAACACTGAAGCTTTCTTT
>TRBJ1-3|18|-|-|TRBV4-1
CASSQDRGDSSSGNTIYF
TGCGCCAGCAGCCAAGATCGGGGAGACTCGAGCTCTGGAAACACCATATATTTT
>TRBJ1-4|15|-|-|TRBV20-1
CSARDYGGLREKLFF
TGCAGTGCTAGAGATTACGGGGGGCTTAGGGAAAAACTGTTTTTT
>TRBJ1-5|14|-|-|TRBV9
CASSAEGGGMPQHF
TGTGCCAGCAGCGCTGAAGGAGGGGGGATGCCCCAGCATTTT
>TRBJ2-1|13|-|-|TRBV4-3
CASSQDQGRMQFF
TGCGCCAGCAGCCAAGATCAGGGACGGATGCAGTTCTTC
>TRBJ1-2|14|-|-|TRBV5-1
CASSEQGYNYGYTF
TGCGCCAGCAGCGAACAGGGATACAACTATGGCTACACCTTC
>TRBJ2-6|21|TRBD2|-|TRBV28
CASSLWGPGGGASSGANVLTF
TGTGCCAGCAGTTTATGGGGCCCAGGCGGGGGGGCCTCGTCTGGGGCCAACGTCCTGACTTTC
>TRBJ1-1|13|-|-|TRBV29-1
CSVRQFMNTEAFF
TGCAGCGTCCGACAGTTTATGAACACTGAAGCTTTCTTT
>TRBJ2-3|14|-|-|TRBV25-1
CASSEVGVTDTQYF
TGTGCCAGCAGTGAAGTTGGGGTCACAGATACGCAGTATTTT
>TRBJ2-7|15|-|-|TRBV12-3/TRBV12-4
CASSFTGRPSYEQYF
TGTGCCAGCAGTTTTACGGGACGGCCCTCCTACGAGCAGTACTTC
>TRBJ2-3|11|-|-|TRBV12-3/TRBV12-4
CASTTGDTQYF
TGTGCCAGCACCACAGGGGATACGCAGTATTTT
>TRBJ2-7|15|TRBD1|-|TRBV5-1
CASSRTTGTAYEQYF
TGCGCCAGCAGCCGAACCACCGGGACAGCCTACGAGCAGTACTTC
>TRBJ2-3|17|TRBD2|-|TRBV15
CATSGRFGRGDRGTQYF
TGTGCCACCAGCGGCCGATTCGGGCGGGGGGACCGCGGTACGCAGTATTTT
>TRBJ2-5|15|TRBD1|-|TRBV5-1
CASSPTDRLRETQYF
TGCGCCAGCAGCCCTACGGACAGGCTGAGAGAGACCCAGTACTTC
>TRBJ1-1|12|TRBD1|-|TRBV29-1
CSAYPDRGLAFF
TGCAGCGCGTACCCGGACAGGGGGCTCGCTTTCTTT
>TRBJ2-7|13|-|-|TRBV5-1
CASSLRQHYEQYF
TGCGCCAGCAGCCTGCGACAGCACTACGAGCAGTACTTC
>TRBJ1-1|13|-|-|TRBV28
CASSHDLNTEAFF
TGTGCCAGCAGCCATGACTTGAACACTGAAGCTTTCTTT
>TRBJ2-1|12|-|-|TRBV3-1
CASSLPSNEQFF
TGTGCCAGCAGCCTCCCTTCCAATGAGCAGTTCTTC
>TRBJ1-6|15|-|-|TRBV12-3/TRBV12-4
CASSHRAGSPSPLHF
TGTGCCAGCAGTCACCGCGCAGGGAGTCCCTCACCCCTCCACTTT
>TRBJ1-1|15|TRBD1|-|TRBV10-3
CAISDDRGIFPEAFF
TGTGCCATCAGCGATGACAGGGGGATATTTCCTGAAGCTTTCTTT
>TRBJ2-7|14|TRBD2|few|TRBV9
CASSPRDYPYEQYF
TGTGCCAGCAGCCCTCGGGACTACCCCTACGAGCAGTACTTC
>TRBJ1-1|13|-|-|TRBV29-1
CSVEKGLVTEAFF
TGCAGCGTTGAAAAGGGATTGGTGACTGAAGCTTTCTTT
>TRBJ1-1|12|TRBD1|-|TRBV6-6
CASSYDRDSAFF
TGTGCCAGCAGTTACGACCGGGACAGCGCTTTCTTT
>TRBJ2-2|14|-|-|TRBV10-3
CATVVSRNTGELFF
TGTGCCACAGTTGTTAGTAGGAACACCGGGGAGCTGTTTTTT
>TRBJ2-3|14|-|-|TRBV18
CASSPFGGTDTQYF
TGTGCCAGCTCACCTTTCGGAGGCACAGATACGCAGTATTTT
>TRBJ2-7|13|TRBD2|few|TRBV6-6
CASSLGLAYEQYF
TGTGCCAGCAGCCTGGGACTAGCCTACGAGCAGTACTTC
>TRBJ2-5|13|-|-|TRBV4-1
CASSVSRVETQYF
TGCGCCAGCAGCGTTTCCAGGGTAGAGACCCAGTACTTC
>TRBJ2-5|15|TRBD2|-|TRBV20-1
CSAVKGLAGAGTQYF
TGCAGTGCTGTTAAGGGACTAGCGGGGGCTGGGACCCAGTACTTC
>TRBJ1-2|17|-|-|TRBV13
CASSLRPDSQFNYGYTF
TGTGCCAGCAGCCTACGACCGGACAGCCAATTCAACTATGGCTACACCTTC
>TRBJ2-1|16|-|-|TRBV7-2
CASSLRSVHSYNEQFF
TGTGCCAGCAGCTTAAGATCCGTACACTCCTACAATGAGCAGTTCTTC
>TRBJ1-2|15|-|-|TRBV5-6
CASSLSLSMGYGYTF
TGTGCCAGCAGCTTGTCTCTCTCCATGGGCTATGGCTACACCTTC
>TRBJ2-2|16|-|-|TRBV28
CASSPPRVGVAGELFF
TGTGCCAGCAGTCCCCCGCGGGTAGGGGTAGCCGGGGAGCTGTTTTTT
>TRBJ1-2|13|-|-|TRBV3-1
CASSLLSPRGYTF
TGTGCCAGCAGCCTCCTCAGTCCTCGCGGCTACACCTTC
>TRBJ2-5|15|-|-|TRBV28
CASSRMGRIQETQYF
TGTGCCAGCAGTCGTATGGGACGGATCCAAGAGACCCAGTACTTC
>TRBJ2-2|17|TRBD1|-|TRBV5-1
CASSGQGALPNTGELFF
TGCGCCAGCAGCGGACAGGGGGCTCTTCCTAACACCGGGGAGCTGTTTTTT
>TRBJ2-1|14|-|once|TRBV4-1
CASSKMGEGGEQFF
TGCGCCAGCAGCAAAATGGGAGAGGGCGGTGAGCAGTTCTTC
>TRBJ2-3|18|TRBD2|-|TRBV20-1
CSAQPTRGLAGSTDTQYF
TGCAGTGCCCAACCTACCCGGGGGCTAGCGGGGAGCACAGATACGCAGTATTTT
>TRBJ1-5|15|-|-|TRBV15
CATSRSLGFDQPQHF
TGTGCCACCAGCAGAAGCTTGGGGTTTGATCAGCCCCAGCATTTT
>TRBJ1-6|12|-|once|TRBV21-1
CASSKGHSPLHF
TGTGCCAGCAGCAAAGGGCATTCACCCCTCCACTTT
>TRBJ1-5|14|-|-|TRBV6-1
CASIRSGGNQPQHF
TGTGCCAGCATTAGGTCGGGGGGCAATCAGCCCCAGCATTTT
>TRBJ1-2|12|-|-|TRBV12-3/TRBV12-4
CASSYSNYGYTF
TGTGCCAGCAGTTACAGTAACTATGGCTACACCTTC
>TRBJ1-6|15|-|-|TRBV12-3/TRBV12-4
CASSLGGGRTSPLHF
TGTGCCAGCAGTTTAGGGGGAGGGAGGACCTCACCCCTCCACTTT
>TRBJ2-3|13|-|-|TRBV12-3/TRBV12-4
CASSRFSTDTQYF
TGTGCCAGCAGTAGGTTTAGCACAGATACGCAGTATTTT
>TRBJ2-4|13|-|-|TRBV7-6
CASSLGQGGIQYF
TGTGCCAGCAGCCTCGGCCAAGGCGGCATTCAGTACTTC